The 7 T cell receptor beta chains listed next were all sequenced from one sample in a study of a mutant IDH1 vaccine in newly diagnosed glioma (dated by TCRdb to the early 2020s). The antigens these receptors bind are not known. The time point label corresponds to: week 5, during vaccination. Each vaccine dose was 300 ug of a 20-mer mutant IDH1 peptide in Montanide, given subcutaneously with topical imiquimod. The protocol used for the library was the immunoSEQ multiplex PCR assay. Sourced from immuneACCESS, this table was stored by TCRdb with only in-frame sequences that have V and J called. A share of the clones is absent; for the studies checked, an unresolved V gene accounts for under half, and the remainder has no known explanation. This sample holds fewer than 40,000 clones; about 80% were observed only once. The leading ten clones occupy around 5.2% of the sample. The sequences come from PBMCs, collected from a glioma patient whose treatment included an IDH1 peptide vaccine. These receptors were taken from a man in his forties with glioma.

The chain employs TRBV2 and TRBJ2-5, with D unresolved. This CDR3 contains 12 residues. Germline loops: CDR1 SNHLY, CDR2 FYNNEI. With 6 bases removed from V and 4 bases from J, the gap between germline ends came to 9 bases. The CDR3 spells CASRAGRETQYF. The DNA of the CDR3 is TGTGCCAGCAGGGCAGGAAGAGAGACCCAGTACTTC.

The J gene is TRBJ2-7, the V gene TRBV6-5, with TRBD1 matching 9 bases. This CDR3 has 12 residues. The V segment lost 7 bases and the J segment 7 bases; nucleotides outside the gene matches: 5. Germline CDR1 is MNHEY and CDR2 is SVGAGI. In DNA, the CDR3 is TGTGCCAGCAAACAGGGGGCGCGGGAGCAGTACTTC. Its translation is CASKQGAREQYF.

This rearrangement joins TRBV7-9 to TRBJ1-2; 7 nucleotides match TRBD1. V lost 5 bases to trimming and J lost 6 bases; unmatched junction nucleotides: 6. Germline lookup yields CDR1 SEHNR and CDR2 FQNEAQ (reference sequence). The CDR3 sequence is 13 residues long. CDR3 in amino acids: CASSQDRMDGYTF. The CDR3 bases are TGTGCCAGCAGCCAGGACAGGATGGATGGCTACACCTTC. Supplemented by reference TRBV7-9 and TRBJ1-2, the full variable domain reads DTGVSQNPRHKITKRGQNVTFRCDPISEHNRLYWYRQTLGQGPEFLTYFQNEAQLEKSRLLSDRFSAERPKGSFSTLEIQRTEQGDSAMYLCASSQDRMDGYTFGSGTRLTVV.

The rearrangement joins TRBV13 to TRBJ2-7; TRBD1 matches at 8 bases. This CDR3 contains 16 residues. Germline assignment: CDR1 PRHDT and CDR2 FYEKMQ (reference sequence). V shed 6 bases, J shed 5 bases, and the junction held 15 bases outside the gene matches. The CDR3 spells CASSQRKGQGIDEQYF. Written as DNA, the CDR3 is TGTGCCAGCAGTCAGAGAAAAGGACAGGGTATCGACGAGCAGTACTTC.

This clone was detected once. The chain is built from TRBV5-1 and TRBJ2-2; 9 positions match TRBD2. The V gene end was trimmed by 1 base and the J gene end by 0 bases; junction bases not matched to a gene: 4. The germline CDR1 and CDR2 sequences are SGHRS and YFSETQ. This CDR3 comprises 17 residues. The CDR3 region is CASSLLSGGTNTGELFF. The CDR3 bases are TGCGCCAGCAGCTTGCTCAGCGGGGGGACGAACACCGGGGAGCTGTTTTTT.

The chain couples TRBV5-4 to TRBJ2-7; either TRBD1 or TRBD2 may fit D (5 bases each). Per the germline V gene, CDR1 is SGHNT and CDR2 is YYREEE (reference sequence). The V end lost 0 bases, the J end lost 2 bases, and 12 bases lay between the germline ends. The CDR3 consists of 15 residues. CDR3 protein: CASSLGGAGPYEQYF. The CDR3 DNA reads as TGTGCCAGCAGCTTGGGGGGCGCGGGCCCCTACGAGCAGTACTTC. Full variable domain (remainder filled in from reference TRBV5-4 and TRBJ2-7): ETGVTQSPTHLIKTRGQQVTLRCSSQSGHNTVSWYQQALGQGPQFIFQYYREEENGRGNFPPRFSGLQFPNYSSELNVNALELDDSALYLCASSLGGAGPYEQYFGPGTRLTVT.

This clone was counted between two and nine times. The chain carries TRBV30 and TRBJ2-5, with D uncertain. Germline V gives CDR1 GTSNPN, CDR2 SVGIG (reference sequence). Trimming cost V 3 bases and J 5 bases, with 7 bases left between them. The CDR3 has 11 amino acids. In DNA form, the CDR3 reads TGTGCCTGGAGAAGGGTGGAGACCCAGTACTTC. Amino acids: CAWRRVETQYF.